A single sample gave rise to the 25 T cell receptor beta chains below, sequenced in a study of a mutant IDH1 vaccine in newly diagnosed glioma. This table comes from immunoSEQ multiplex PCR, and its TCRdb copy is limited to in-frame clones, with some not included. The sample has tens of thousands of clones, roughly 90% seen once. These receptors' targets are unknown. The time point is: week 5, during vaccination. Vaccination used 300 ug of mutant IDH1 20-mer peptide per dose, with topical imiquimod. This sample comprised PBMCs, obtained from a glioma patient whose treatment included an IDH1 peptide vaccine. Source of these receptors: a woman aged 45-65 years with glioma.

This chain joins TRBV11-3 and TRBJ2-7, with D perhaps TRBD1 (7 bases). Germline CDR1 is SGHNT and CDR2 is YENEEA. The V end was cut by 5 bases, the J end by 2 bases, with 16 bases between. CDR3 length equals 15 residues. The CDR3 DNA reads TGTGCCAGCAGCCCCGGCCAGGGGGAGGCCTACGAGCAGTACTTC. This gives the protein CASSPGQGEAYEQYF. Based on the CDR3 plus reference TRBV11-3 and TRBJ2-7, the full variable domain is EAGVVQSPRYKIIEKKQPVAFWCNPISGHNTLYWYLQNLGQGPELLIRYENEEAVDDSQLPKDRFSAERLKGVDSTLKIQPAELGDSAVYLCASSPGQGEAYEQYFGPGTRLTVT.

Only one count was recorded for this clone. Written as DNA, the CDR3 is TGTGCCAGCAGACCCGGACTAGCGGGACCAACGGATACGCAGTATTTT. Translating it yields CASRPGLAGPTDTQYF. The rearrangement links TRBV7-2 to TRBJ2-3; 12 positions match TRBD2. The V and J ends lost 6 bases and 6 bases, in that order; junction bases with no gene match: 10. The germline V gene has CDR1 SGHTA and CDR2 FQGNSA. The CDR3 runs 16 residues. Supplemented by reference TRBV7-2 and TRBJ2-3, the full variable domain reads GAGVSQSPSNKVTEKGKDVELRCDPISGHTALYWYRQSLGQGLEFLIYFQGNSAPDKSGLPSDRFSAERTGGSVSTLTIQRTQQEDSAVYLCASRPGLAGPTDTQYFGPGTRLTVL.

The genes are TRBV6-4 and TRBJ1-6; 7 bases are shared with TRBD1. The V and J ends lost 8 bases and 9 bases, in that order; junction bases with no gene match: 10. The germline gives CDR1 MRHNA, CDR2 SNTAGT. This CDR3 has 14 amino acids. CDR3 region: CASRSQGGSSPLHF. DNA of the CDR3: TGTGCCAGCCGGTCTCAAGGGGGCAGTTCACCCCTCCACTTT.

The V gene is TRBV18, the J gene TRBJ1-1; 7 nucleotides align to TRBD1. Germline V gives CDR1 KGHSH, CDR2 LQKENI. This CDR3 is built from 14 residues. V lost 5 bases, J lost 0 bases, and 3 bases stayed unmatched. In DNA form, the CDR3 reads TGTGCCAGCTCAATGACAGGGATGAACACTGAAGCTTTCTTT. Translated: CASSMTGMNTEAFF.

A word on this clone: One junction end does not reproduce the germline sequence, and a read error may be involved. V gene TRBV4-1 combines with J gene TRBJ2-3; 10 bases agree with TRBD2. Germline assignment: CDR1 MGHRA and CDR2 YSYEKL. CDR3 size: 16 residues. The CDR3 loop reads CASSQVPSGSTNTQYF. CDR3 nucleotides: TGCGCCAGCAGCCAAGTCCCTAGCGGGAGCACAAATACGCAGTATTTT.

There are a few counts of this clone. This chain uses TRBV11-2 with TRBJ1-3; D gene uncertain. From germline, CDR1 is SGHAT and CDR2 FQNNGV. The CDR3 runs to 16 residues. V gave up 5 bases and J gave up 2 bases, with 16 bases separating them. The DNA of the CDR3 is TGTGCCAGCAGCACCGCGACAAGTCCAACTGGAAACACCATATATTTT. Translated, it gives CASSTATSPTGNTIYF.

The CDR3 DNA is TGTGCCAGCAGCGGTGTTGGCCCTTTGGGGGAGCAGTACTTC. Amino acid sequence: CASSGVGPLGEQYF. This chain connects TRBV9 to TRBJ2-7, with D unclear. This CDR3 has 14 residues. V shed 3 bases and J shed 7 bases, with 17 bases lying between them. The germline V gene encodes CDR1 SGDLS and CDR2 YYNGEE.

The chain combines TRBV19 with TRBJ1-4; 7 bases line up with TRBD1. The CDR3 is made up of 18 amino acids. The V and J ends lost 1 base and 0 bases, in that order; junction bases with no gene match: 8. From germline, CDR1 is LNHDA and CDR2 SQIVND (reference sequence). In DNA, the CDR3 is TGTGCCAGTAGTATAGGAACAGGGGCCTATGCAACTAATGAAAAACTGTTTTTT. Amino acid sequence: CASSIGTGAYATNEKLFF. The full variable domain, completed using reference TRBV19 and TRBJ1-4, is DGGITQSPKYLFRKEGQNVTLSCEQNLNHDAMYWYRQDPGQGLRLIYYSQIVNDFQKGDIAEGYSVSREKKESFPLTVTSAQKNPTAFYLCASSIGTGAYATNEKLFFGSGTQLSVL.

The CDR3 region is CSVRADRESPQHF. DNA for the CDR3: TGCAGCGTCCGGGCCGATCGAGAATCGCCCCAGCATTTT. The V and J genes are TRBV29-1 and TRBJ1-5; D unclear. CDR3 length: 13 residues. The germline V gene has CDR1 SQVTM and CDR2 ANQGSEA. V was shortened by 6 bases and J by 9 bases, with 18 bases between the two germline ends.

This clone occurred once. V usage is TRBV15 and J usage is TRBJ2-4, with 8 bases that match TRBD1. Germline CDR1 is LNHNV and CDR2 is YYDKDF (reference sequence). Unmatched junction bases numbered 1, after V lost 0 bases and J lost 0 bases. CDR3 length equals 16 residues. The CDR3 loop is CATSRDDRGAKNIQYF. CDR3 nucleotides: TGTGCCACCAGCAGAGATGACAGGGGAGCCAAAAACATTCAGTACTTC.

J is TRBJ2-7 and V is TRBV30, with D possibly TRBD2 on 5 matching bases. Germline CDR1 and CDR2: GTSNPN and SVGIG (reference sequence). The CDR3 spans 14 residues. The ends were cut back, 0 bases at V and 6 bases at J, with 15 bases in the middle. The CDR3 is CAWSVIVGVGEQYF. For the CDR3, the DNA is TGTGCCTGGAGTGTCATAGTGGGAGTGGGCGAGCAGTACTTC.

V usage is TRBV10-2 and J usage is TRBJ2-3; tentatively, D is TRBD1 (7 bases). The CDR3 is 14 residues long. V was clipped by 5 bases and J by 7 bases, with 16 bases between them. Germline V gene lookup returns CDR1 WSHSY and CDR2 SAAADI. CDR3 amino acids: CASSLETGRNTQYF. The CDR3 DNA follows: TGCGCCAGCAGTTTGGAGACAGGGAGGAATACGCAGTATTTT.

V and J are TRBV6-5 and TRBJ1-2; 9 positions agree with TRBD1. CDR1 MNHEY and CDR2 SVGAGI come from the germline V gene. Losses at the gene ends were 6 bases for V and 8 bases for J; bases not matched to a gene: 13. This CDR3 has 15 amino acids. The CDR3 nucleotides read TGTGCCAGCAGCCCGCCGGGACAGGGCGTTCAAGGCTACACCTTC. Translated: CASSPPGQGVQGYTF.

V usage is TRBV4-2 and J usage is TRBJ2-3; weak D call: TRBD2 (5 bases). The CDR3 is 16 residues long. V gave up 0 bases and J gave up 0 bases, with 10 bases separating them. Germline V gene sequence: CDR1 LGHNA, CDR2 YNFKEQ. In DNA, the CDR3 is TGTGCCAGCAGCCAAGACGGGGTAGCGAGCACAGATACGCAGTATTTT. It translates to CASSQDGVASTDTQYF.

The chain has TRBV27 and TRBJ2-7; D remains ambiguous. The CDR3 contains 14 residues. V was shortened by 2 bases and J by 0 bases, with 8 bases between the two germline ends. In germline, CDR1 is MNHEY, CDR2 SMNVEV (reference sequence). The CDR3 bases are TGTGCCAGCAGTTTACAACGGTCCTCCTACGAGCAGTACTTC. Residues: CASSLQRSSYEQYF.

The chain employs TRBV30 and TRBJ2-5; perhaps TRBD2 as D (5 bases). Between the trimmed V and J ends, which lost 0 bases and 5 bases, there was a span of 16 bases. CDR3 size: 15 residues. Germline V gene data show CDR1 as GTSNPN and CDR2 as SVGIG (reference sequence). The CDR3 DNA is TGTGCCTGGAGTGTAGGTCCCCCGACGGGGGAGACCCAGTACTTC. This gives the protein CAWSVGPPTGETQYF.

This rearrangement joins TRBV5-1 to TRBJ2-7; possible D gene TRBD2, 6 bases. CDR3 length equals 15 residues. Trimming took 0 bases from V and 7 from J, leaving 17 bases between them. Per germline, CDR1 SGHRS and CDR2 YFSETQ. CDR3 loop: CASSLAWDSAREQYF. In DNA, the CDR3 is TGCGCCAGCAGCTTGGCCTGGGACTCCGCTCGGGAGCAGTACTTC.

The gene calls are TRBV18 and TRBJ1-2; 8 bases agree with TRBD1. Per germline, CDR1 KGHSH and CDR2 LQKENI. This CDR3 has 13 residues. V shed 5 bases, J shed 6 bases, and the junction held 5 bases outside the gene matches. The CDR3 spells CASSIQGVDGYTF. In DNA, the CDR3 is TGTGCCAGCTCAATACAGGGGGTTGATGGCTACACCTTC.

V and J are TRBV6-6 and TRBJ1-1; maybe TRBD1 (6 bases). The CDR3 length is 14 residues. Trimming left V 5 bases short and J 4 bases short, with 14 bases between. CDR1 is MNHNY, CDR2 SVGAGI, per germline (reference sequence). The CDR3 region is CASSMTGMITEAFF. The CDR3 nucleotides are TGTGCCAGCAGTATGACAGGTATGATCACTGAAGCTTTCTTT.

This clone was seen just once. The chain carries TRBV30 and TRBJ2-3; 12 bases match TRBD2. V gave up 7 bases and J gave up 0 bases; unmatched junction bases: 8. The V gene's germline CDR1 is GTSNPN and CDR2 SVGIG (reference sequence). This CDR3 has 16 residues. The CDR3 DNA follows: TGTGCCTCCCGGGGACTAGCGGGCCCTAGCACAGATACGCAGTATTTT. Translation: CASRGLAGPSTDTQYF.

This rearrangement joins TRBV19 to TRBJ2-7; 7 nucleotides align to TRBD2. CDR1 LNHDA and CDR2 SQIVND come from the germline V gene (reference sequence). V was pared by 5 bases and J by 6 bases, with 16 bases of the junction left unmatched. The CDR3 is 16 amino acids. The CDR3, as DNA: TGTGCCAGTAGTTCCCCCCCGGGCGGGAGTACCCTCGAGCAGTACTTC. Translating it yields CASSSPPGGSTLEQYF.

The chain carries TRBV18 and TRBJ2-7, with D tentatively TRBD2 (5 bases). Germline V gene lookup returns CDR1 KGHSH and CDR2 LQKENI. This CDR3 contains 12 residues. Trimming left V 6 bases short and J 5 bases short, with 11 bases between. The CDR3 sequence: CASSPGLHEQYF. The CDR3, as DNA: TGTGCCAGCTCTCCCGGACTCCACGAGCAGTACTTC.

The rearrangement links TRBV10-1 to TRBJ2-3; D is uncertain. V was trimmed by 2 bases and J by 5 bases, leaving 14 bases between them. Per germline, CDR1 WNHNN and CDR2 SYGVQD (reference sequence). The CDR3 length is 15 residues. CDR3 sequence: CASSENTGRKDTQYF. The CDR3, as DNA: TGCGCCAGCAGTGAGAATACGGGTAGGAAAGATACGCAGTATTTT.

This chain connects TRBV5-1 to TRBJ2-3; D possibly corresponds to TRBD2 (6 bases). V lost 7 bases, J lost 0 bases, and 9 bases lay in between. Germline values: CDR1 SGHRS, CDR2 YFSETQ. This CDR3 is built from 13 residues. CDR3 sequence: CASRGWSTDTQYF. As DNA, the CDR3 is TGCGCCAGCCGGGGGTGGAGCACAGATACGCAGTATTTT.

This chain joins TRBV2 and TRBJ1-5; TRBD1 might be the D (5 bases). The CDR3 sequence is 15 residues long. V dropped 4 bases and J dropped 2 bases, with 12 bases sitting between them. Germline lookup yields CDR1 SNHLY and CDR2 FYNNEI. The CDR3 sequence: CASSGGRGGNQPQHF. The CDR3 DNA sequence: TGTGCCAGCAGTGGGGGGAGAGGGGGCAATCAGCCCCAGCATTTT. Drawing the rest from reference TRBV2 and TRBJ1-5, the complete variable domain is EPEVTQTPSHQVTQMGQEVILRCVPISNHLYFYWYRQILGQKVEFLVSFYNNEISEKSEIFDDQFSVERPDGSNFTLKIRSTKLEDSAMYFCASSGGRGGNQPQHFGDGTRLSIL.